Following are 6 T cell receptor beta chains from one sample sequenced in a study of cytomegalovirus exposure and HLA in healthy donors (TCRdb year 2017). Libraries were built with the immunoSEQ multiplex PCR assay. The multiplex PCR relied on a mix of 60 forward primers for TCR Vbeta segments and 13 reverse primers for TCR Jbeta segments. TCRdb took this table from immuneACCESS and kept in-frame rearrangements with V and J called. Such tables lack part of the clones; where checked against another copy, unresolved V genes explain under half of the gap, and the rest is unexplained. Per the sample table, the count is around 51,000 clones. Together, the top ten hold roughly 26% of the sample. Material: PBMCs. These receptors were collected from a man aged 35-49 years in good health and CMV-seropositive.

The rearrangement uses TRBV9 and TRBJ2-1; TRBD2 matches 9 bases. This CDR3 has 16 amino acids. J lost 5 bases, V lost 4 bases, and 10 bases had no gene match. Germline V CDR1 and CDR2: SGDLS, YYNGEE. CDR3 sequence: CASSSRPSGGNNEQFF. The CDR3 region has the DNA TGTGCCAGCAGCTCTCGCCCCAGCGGGGGGAACAATGAGCAGTTCTTC.

The rearrangement joins TRBV9 to TRBJ2-7; tentative D call: TRBD2 (6 bases). CDR3 length equals 14 residues. CDR1 is SGDLS and CDR2 is YYNGEE in the germline V gene. V gave up 0 bases and J gave up 3 bases, with 10 bases separating them. CDR3 in amino acids: CASSVDGGSYEQYF. As DNA, the CDR3 is TGTGCCAGCAGCGTAGACGGGGGAAGCTACGAGCAGTACTTC. Full variable domain (outside the CDR3, taken from reference TRBV9 and TRBJ2-7): DSGVTQTPKHLITATGQRVTLRCSPRSGDLSVYWYQQSLDQGLQFLIQYYNGEERAKGNILERFSAQQFPDLHSELNLSSLELGDSALYFCASSVDGGSYEQYFGPGTRLTVT.

The chain recombines TRBV28 with TRBJ2-3, with 11 nucleotides matching TRBD2. V lost 5 bases to trimming and J lost 3 bases; unmatched junction nucleotides: 7. Germline CDR1 MDHEN, CDR2 SYDVKM. This CDR3 has 16 residues. CDR3 sequence: CASSRPTSGTTDTQYF. The CDR3 DNA reads TGTGCCAGCAGTCGCCCGACTAGCGGGACAACAGATACGCAGTATTTT.

V and J are TRBV5-1 and TRBJ2-5, with D possibly matching TRBD1 (6 bases). V lost 0 bases and J 6 bases, leaving 12 bases between the germline ends. Germline lookup yields CDR1 SGHRS and CDR2 YFSETQ. CDR3 length equals 14 residues. In nucleotides, the CDR3 is TGCGCCAGCAGCTTGGAGGGGGATCTAAAGACCCAGTACTTC. Its protein product is CASSLEGDLKTQYF.

V gene TRBV5-4 combines with J gene TRBJ1-1, with TRBD1 matching 8 bases. CDR3 length: 12 residues. Germline CDR1 SGHNT, CDR2 YYREEE (reference sequence). Germline trimming cut 10 bases from V and 1 base from J; bases unmatched to any gene: 3. CDR3 amino acids: CAGGQENTEAFF. The CDR3 DNA sequence: TGTGCCGGGGGACAGGAGAACACTGAAGCTTTCTTT. The full variable domain, its missing parts supplied by reference TRBV5-4 and TRBJ1-1, is ETGVTQSPTHLIKTRGQQVTLRCSSQSGHNTVSWYQQALGQGPQFIFQYYREEENGRGNFPPRFSGLQFPNYSSELNVNALELDDSALYLCAGGQENTEAFFGQGTRLTVV.

The gene calls are TRBV9 and TRBJ1-2; TRBD1 is a possible D gene (6 bases). V gave up 3 bases and J gave up 0 bases, with 9 bases separating them. CDR3 length equals 14 residues. Germline V gene sequence: CDR1 SGDLS, CDR2 YYNGEE. The CDR3: CASSGRTANYGYTF. The DNA of the CDR3 is TGTGCCAGCAGCGGTAGGACAGCTAACTATGGCTACACCTTC.